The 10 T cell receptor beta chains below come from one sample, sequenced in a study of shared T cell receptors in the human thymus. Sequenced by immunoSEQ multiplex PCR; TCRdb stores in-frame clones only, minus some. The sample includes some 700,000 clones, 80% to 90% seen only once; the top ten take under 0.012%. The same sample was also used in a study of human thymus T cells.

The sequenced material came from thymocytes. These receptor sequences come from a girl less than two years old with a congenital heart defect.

The CDR3 here is CASSQDGAWALYEQYF. In DNA, the CDR3 is TGTGCCAGCAGCCAAGATGGGGCGTGGGCCCTCTACGAGCAGTACTTC. The V gene is TRBV14, the J gene TRBJ2-7; D might be TRBD1 (5 bases). Trimming left V 0 bases short and J 3 bases short, with 15 bases between. Germline CDR1 reads SGHDN; CDR2 reads FVKESK. The CDR3 consists of 16 residues. The full variable domain, in which reference TRBV14 and TRBJ2-7 provide the parts outside the CDR3, is EAGVTQFPSHSVIEKGQTVTLRCDPISGHDNLYWYRRVMGKEIKFLLHFVKESKQDESGMPNNRFLAERTGGTYSTLKVQPAELEDSGVYFCASSQDGAWALYEQYFGPGTRLTVT.

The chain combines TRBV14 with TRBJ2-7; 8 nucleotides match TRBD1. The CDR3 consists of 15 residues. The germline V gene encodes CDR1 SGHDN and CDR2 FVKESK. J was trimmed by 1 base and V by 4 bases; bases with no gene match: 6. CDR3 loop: CASSPTDRGSYEQYF. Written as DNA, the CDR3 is TGTGCCAGCAGCCCAACAGACAGGGGTTCCTACGAGCAGTACTTC.

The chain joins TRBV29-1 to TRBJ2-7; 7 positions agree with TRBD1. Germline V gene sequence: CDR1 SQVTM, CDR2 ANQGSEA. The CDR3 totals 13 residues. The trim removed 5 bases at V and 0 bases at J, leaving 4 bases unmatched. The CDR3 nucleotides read TGCAGCGTTCACGACAGGGCCTCCTACGAGCAGTACTTC. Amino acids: CSVHDRASYEQYF.

CDR3 sequence (DNA): TGTGCCATCAGTTCCAACAGGGGCGGGTACGAGCAGTACTTC. This gives the protein CAISSNRGGYEQYF. The J gene is TRBJ2-7, the V gene TRBV10-3; 7 bases match TRBD1. Trimming removed 5 bases from V and 4 bases from J; junction bases left unmatched: 8. Looked up from germline, CDR1 is ENHRY and CDR2 is SYGVKD. The CDR3 totals 14 residues.

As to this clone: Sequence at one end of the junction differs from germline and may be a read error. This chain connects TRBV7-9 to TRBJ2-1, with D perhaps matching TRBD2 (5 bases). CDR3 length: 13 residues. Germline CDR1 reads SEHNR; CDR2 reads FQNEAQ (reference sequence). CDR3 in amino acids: CASSSDSHNEQFF. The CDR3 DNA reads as TGTGCCAGCAGTAGCGACTCCCACAATGAGCAGTTCTTC.

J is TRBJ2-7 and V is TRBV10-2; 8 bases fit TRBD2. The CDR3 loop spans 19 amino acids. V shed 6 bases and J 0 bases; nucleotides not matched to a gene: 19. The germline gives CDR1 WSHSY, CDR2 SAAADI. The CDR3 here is CASRRTVRGVSVSSYEQYF. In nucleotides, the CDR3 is TGCGCCAGCAGGAGGACTGTGCGGGGGGTTTCGGTGAGCTCCTACGAGCAGTACTTC.

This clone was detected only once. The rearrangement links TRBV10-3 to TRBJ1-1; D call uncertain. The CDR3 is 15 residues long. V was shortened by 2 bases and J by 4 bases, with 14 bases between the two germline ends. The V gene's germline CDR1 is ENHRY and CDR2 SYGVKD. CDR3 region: CAISEERPWATEAFF. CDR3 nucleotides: TGTGCCATCAGTGAGGAAAGGCCATGGGCCACTGAAGCTTTCTTT.

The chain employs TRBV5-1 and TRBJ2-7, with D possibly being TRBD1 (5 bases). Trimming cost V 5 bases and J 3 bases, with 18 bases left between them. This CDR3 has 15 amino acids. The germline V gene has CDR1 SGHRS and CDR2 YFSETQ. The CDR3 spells CASSQHPRVNYEQYF. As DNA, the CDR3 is TGCGCCAGCAGTCAACACCCCAGGGTGAACTACGAGCAGTACTTC.

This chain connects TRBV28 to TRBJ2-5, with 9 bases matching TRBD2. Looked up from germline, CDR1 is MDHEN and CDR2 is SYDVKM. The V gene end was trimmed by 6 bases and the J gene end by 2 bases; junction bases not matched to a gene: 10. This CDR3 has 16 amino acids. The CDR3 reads CASSPLGRGGQETQYF. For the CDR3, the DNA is TGTGCCAGCAGCCCCCTCGGGCGGGGGGGACAAGAGACCCAGTACTTC.

The CDR3 region has the DNA TGTGCCAGTAGCCTACCGGGGAATCAGCCCCAGCATTTT. Amino acids: CASSLPGNQPQHF. The V gene is TRBV19, the J gene TRBJ1-5, with unresolved D. The germline CDR1 and CDR2 sequences are LNHDA and SQIVND (reference sequence). Trimming shortened V by 6 bases and J by 4 bases, and 10 bases separated the two germline ends. The CDR3 sequence is 13 residues long.